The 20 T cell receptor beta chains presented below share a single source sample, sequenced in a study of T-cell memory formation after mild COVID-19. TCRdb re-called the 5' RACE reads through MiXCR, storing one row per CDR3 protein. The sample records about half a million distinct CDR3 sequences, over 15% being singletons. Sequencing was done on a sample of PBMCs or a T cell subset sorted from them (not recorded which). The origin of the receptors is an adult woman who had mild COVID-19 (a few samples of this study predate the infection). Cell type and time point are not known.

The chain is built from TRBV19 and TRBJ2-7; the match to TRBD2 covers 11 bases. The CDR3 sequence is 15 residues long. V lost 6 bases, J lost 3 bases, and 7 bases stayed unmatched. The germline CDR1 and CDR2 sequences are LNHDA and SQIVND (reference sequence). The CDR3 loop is CASSILAGDYYEQYF. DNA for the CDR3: TGTGCCAGTAGCATACTAGCGGGAGATTACTACGAGCAGTACTTC.

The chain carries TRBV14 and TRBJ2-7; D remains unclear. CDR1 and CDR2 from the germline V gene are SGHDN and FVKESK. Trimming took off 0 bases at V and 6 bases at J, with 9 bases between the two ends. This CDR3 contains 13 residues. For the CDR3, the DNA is TGTGCCAGCAGCCAAGATTTGCCTACCGAGCAGTACTTC. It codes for CASSQDLPTEQYF.

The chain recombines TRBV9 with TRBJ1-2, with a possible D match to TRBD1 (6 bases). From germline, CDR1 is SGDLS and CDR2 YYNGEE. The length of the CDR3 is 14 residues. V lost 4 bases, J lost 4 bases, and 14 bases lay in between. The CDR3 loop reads CASSSGDSGYGYTF. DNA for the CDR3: TGTGCCAGCAGCTCAGGGGACTCTGGCTATGGCTACACCTTC.

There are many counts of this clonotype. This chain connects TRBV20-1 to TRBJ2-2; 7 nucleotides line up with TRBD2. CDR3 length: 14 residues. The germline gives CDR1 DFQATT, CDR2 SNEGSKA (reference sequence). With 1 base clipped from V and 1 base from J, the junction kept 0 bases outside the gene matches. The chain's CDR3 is CSARASGNTGELFF. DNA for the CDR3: TGCAGTGCTAGAGCTAGCGGGAACACCGGGGAGCTGTTTTTT.

CDR3 region: CASSFGGMNTGELFF. CDR3 DNA sequence: TGTGCCAGCAGCTTTGGCGGGATGAACACCGGGGAGCTGTTTTTT. The rearrangement links TRBV7-8 to TRBJ2-2; possibly TRBD2 for D (6 bases). Trimming removed 3 bases at V and 1 base at J, with 9 bases between. The CDR3 contains 15 residues. In germline, CDR1 is SGHVS, CDR2 FQNEAQ.

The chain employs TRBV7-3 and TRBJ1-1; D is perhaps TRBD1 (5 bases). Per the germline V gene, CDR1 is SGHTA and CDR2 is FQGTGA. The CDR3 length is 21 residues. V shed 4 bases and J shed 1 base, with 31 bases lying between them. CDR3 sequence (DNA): TGTGCCAGCAGCTCCGTCTCTATCGGGCCTGCGGCCGTTGGGGCGAACACTGAAGCTTTCTTT. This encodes CASSSVSIGPAAVGANTEAFF.

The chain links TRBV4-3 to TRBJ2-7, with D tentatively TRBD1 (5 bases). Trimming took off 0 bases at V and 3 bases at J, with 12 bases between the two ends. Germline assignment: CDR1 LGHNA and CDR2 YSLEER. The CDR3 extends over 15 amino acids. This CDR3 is CASSQETVQFYEQYF. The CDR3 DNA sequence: TGCGCCAGCAGCCAAGAGACAGTACAATTCTACGAGCAGTACTTC.

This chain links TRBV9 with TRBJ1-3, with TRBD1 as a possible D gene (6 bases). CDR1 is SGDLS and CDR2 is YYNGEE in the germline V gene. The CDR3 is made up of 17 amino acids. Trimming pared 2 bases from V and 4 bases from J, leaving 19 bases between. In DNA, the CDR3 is TGTGCCAGCAGCGTGGCGTCTACAGGGTACGAAGGAAACACCATATATTTT. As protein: CASSVASTGYEGNTIYF.

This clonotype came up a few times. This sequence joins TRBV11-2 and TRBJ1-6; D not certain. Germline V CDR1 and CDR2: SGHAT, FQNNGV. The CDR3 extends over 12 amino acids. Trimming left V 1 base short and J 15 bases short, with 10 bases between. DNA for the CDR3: TGTGCCAGCAGCTTAGGTACCGGTCGCCTCCACTTT. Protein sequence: CASSLGTGRLHF.

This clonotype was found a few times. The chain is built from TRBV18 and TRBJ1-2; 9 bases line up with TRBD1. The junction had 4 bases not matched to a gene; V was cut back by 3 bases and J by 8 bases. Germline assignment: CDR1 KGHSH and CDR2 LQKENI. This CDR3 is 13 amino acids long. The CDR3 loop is CASSPGTGQGYTF. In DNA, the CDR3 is TGTGCCAGCTCACCCGGGACAGGGCAAGGCTACACCTTC.

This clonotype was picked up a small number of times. The CDR3 sequence: CASSLLGTTEAFF. The DNA of the CDR3 is TGTGCCAGCAGTTTACTGGGCACCACTGAAGCTTTCTTT. J is TRBJ1-1 and V is TRBV12-3 or TRBV12-4; D uncertain. The length of the CDR3 is 13 residues. The V gene lost 2 bases and the J gene lost 4 bases, with 8 bases spanning the gap.

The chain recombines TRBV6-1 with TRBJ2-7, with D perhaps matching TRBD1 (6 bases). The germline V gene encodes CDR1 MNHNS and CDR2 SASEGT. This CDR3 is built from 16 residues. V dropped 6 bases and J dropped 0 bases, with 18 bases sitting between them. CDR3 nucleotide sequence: TGTGCCAGCAGGGAGACTGCGACAGGTTTCTCCTACGAGCAGTACTTC. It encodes CASRETATGFSYEQYF.

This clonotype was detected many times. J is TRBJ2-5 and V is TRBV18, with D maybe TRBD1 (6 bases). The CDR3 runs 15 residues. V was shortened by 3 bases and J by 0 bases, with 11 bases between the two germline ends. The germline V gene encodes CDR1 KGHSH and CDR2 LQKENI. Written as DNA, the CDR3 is TGTGCCAGCTCACCTACGCAGGGGTACCAAGAGACCCAGTACTTC. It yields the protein CASSPTQGYQETQYF.

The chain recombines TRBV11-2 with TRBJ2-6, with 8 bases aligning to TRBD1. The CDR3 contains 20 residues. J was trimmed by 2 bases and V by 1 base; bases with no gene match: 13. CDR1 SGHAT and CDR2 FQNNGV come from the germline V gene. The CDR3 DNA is TGTGCCAGCAGCTTAGCTCACTGGACAGGGCTCTCACCTGGGGCCAACGTCCTGACTTTC. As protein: CASSLAHWTGLSPGANVLTF.

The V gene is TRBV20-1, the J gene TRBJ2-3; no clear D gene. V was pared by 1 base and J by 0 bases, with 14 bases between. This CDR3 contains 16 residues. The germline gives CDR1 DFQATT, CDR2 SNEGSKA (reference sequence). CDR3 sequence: CSARAPTGPSTDTQYF. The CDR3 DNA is TGCAGTGCTAGAGCCCCAACGGGCCCGAGCACAGATACGCAGTATTTT.

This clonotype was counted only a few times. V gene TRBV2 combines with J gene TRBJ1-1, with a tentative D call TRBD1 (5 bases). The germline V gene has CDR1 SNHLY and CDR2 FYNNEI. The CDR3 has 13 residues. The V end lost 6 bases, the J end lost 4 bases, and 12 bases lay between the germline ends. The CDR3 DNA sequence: TGTGCCAGCAGCCTCCGGGACGTCACTGAAGCTTTCTTT. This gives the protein CASSLRDVTEAFF.

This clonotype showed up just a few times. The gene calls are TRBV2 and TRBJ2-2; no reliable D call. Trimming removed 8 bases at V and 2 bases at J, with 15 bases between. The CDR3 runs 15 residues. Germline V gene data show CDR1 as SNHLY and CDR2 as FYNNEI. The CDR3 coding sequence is TGTGCCAGCCGAAAGGTGTCATACAACACCGGGGAGCTGTTTTTT. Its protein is CASRKVSYNTGELFF.

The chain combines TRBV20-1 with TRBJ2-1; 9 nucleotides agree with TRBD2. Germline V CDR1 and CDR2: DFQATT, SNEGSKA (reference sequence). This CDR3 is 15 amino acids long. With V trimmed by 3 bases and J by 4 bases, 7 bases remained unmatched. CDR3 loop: CSASWLAGKYNEQFF. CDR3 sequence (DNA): TGCAGTGCTAGCTGGCTAGCGGGGAAGTACAATGAGCAGTTCTTC.

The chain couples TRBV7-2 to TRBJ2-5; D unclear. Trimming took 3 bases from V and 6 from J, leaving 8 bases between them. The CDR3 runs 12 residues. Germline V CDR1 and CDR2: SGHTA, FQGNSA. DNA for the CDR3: TGTGCCAGCAGCTTTAGAGAGAAGACCCAGTACTTC. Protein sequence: CASSFREKTQYF.

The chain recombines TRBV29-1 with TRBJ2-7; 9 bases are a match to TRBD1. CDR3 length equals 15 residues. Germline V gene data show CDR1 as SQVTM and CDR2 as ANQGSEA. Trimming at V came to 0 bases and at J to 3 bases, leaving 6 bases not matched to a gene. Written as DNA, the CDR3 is TGCAGCGTTGAAGATGAGGGGACAGGGAACTACGAGCAGTACTTC. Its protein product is CSVEDEGTGNYEQYF.